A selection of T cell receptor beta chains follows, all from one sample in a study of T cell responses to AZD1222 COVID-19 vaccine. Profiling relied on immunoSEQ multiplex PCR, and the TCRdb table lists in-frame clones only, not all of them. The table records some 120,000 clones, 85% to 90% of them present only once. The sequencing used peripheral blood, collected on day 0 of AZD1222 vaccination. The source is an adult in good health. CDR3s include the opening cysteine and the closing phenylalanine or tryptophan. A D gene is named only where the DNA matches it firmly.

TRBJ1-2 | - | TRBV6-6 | CASSYGGRYGYTF | TGTGCCAGCAGTTACGGGGGGCGGTATGGCTACACCTTC
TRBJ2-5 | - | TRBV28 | CASSLGTLEETQYF | TGTGCCAGCAGTTTGGGGACCTTAGAAGAGACCCAGTACTTC
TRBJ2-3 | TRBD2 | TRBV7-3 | CASSRDYQTVETQYF | TGTGCCAGCAGCCGGGACTACCAAACGGTGGAGACGCAGTATTTT
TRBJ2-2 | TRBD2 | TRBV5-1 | CASEDIAGGAFSNTGELFF | TGCGCCAGCGAAGACATCGCGGGGGGGGCTTTCTCGAACACCGGGGAGCTGTTTTTT
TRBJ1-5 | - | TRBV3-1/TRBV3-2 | CASSPGPSPPQHF | TGTGCCAGCAGCCCGGGACCCTCCCCCCCCCAGCATTTT
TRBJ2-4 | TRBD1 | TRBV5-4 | CASSQPTGGVGKNIQYF | TGTGCCAGCAGCCAACCGACAGGGGGCGTAGGCAAAAACATTCAGTACTTC
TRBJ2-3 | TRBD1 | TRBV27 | CASSFPGQGTDTQYF | TGTGCCAGCAGTTTCCCCGGACAGGGGACAGATACGCAGTATTTT
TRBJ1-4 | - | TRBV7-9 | CASSHDVIAEKLFF | TGTGCCAGCAGCCACGACGTCATAGCAGAAAAACTGTTTTTT
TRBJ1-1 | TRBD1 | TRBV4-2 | CASSQNRGRTEAFF | TGTGCCAGCAGCCAAAACAGGGGGAGGACTGAAGCTTTCTTT
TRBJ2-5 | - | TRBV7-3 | CASSLGQGSQETQYF | TGTGCCAGCAGCTTGGGCCAGGGGAGCCAAGAGACCCAGTACTTC
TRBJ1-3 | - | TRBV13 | CASSLVGLWGNTIYF | TGTGCCAGCAGCTTAGTGGGGTTGTGGGGAAACACCATATATTTT
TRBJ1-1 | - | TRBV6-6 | CATLGTGSFF | TGTGCCACCCTCGGGACTGGTTCTTTCTTT
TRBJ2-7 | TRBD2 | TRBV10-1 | CASSAGGSYTYEQYF | TGCGCCAGCAGTGCAGGCGGGAGCTATACCTACGAGCAGTACTTC
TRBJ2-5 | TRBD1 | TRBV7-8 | CASSPRTGSQETQYF | TGTGCCAGCAGCCCCCGGACAGGGTCACAAGAGACCCAGTACTTC
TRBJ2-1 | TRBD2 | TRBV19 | CASSIVTSGPSSYNEQFF | TGTGCCAGTAGTATCGTGACTAGCGGGCCTAGCTCCTACAATGAGCAGTTCTTC
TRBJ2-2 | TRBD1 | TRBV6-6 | CASYQQGKSTGELFF | TGTGCCAGTTATCAACAGGGGAAGAGCACCGGGGAGCTGTTTTTT
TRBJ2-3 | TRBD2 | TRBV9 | CASSVDTAAGGLDTQYF | TGTGCCAGCAGCGTCGACACAGCAGCGGGAGGGCTAGATACGCAGTATTTT